This T cell receptor (beta chain) is from a study of T-cell memory formation after mild COVID-19. Germline V gene sequence: CDR1 LNHDA, CDR2 SQIVND (reference sequence). V was trimmed by 8 bases and J by 7 bases, leaving 20 bases between them. The CDR3 covers 14 residues. In this sample, this clonotype turned up many times. Its antigen is still unknown. General study points: Clones that got smaller from day 15 to 85 had even CD4/CD8, while clones growing later tipped toward CD4+.

Using constant-segment primers, 5'RACE produced TCR alpha and TCR beta cDNA libraries carrying sample barcodes and UMIs. In TCRdb, the 5' RACE reads were re-called with MiXCR into one record per CDR3 protein. Counted here are around 390,000 distinct CDR3 sequences, around a sixth occurring once; the ten biggest clones make up around a fifth. The receptor's source is a man aged 18 to 35 who had mild COVID-19 (a few samples of this study predate the infection). Cell type and time point are not known. The V gene is TRBV19, the J gene TRBJ1-2; maybe TRBD1 (6 bases). The sequencing input was PBMCs or a T cell subset sorted from them (not recorded which). The CDR3 is CASLGQTGKSGYTF. The CDR3 DNA follows: TGTGCCAGTCTGGGCCAAACAGGGAAGTCTGGCTACACCTTC. Full variable domain (missing parts from reference TRBV19 and TRBJ1-2): DGGITQSPKYLFRKEGQNVTLSCEQNLNHDAMYWYRQDPGQGLRLIYYSQIVNDFQKGDIAEGYSVSREKKESFPLTVTSAQKNPTAFYLCASLGQTGKSGYTFGSGTRLTVV.